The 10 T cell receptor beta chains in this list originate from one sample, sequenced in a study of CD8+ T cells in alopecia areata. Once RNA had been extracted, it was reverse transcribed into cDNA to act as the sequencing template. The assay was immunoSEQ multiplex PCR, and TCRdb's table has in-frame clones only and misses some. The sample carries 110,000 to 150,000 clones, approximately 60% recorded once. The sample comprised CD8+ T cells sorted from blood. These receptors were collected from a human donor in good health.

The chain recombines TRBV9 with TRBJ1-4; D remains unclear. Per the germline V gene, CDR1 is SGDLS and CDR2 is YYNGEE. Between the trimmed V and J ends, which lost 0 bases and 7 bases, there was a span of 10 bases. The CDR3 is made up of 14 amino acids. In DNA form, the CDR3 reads TGTGCCAGCAGCGTAGGAGGCGCCGGTGAAAAACTGTTTTTT. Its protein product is CASSVGGAGEKLFF.

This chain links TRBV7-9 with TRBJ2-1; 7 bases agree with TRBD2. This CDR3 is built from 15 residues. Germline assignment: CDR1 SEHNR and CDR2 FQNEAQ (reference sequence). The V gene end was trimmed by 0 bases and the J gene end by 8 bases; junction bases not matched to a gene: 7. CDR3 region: CASSLAPTSADEQFF. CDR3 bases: TGTGCCAGCAGCTTAGCGCCCACTAGCGCCGATGAGCAGTTCTTC.

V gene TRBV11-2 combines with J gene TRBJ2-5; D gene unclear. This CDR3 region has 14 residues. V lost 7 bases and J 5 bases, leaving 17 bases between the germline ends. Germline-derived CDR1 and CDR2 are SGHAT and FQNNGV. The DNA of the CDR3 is TGTGCCAGCACCAAAGGCCTGGGTTGGGAGACCCAGTACTTC. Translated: CASTKGLGWETQYF.

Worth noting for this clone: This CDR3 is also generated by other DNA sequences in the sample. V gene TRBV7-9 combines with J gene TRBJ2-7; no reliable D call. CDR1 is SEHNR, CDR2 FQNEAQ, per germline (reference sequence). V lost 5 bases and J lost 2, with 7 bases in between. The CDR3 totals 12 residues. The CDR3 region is CASSQETYEQYF. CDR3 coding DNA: TGTGCCAGCAGCCAAGAAACCTACGAGCAGTACTTC.

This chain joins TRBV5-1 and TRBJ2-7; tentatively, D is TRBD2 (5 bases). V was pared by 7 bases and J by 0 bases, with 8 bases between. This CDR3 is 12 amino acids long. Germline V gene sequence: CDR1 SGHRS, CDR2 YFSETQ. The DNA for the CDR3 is TGCGCCAGCTCCCGGGACTCCTACGAGCAGTACTTC. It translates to CASSRDSYEQYF.

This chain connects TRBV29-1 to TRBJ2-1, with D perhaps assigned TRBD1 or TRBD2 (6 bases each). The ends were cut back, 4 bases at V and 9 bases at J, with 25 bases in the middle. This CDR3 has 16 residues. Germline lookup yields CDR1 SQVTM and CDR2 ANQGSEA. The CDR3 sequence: CSVGGGLGTHGSEQFF. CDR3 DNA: TGCAGCGTTGGTGGGGGGCTGGGGACGCATGGCAGTGAGCAGTTCTTC.

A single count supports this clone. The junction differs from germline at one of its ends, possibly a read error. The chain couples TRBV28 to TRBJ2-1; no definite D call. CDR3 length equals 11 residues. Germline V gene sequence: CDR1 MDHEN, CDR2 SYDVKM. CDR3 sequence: CASGLNNDQFF. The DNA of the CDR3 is TGTGCCAGCGGGCTGAACAATGATCAGTTCTTC.

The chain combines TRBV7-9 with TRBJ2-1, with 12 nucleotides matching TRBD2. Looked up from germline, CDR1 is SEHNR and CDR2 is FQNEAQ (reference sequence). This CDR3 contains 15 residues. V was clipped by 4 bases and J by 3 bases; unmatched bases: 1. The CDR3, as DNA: TGTGCCAGCAGCTCGACTAGCGGGAGCTACAATGAGCAGTTCTTC. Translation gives CASSSTSGSYNEQFF.

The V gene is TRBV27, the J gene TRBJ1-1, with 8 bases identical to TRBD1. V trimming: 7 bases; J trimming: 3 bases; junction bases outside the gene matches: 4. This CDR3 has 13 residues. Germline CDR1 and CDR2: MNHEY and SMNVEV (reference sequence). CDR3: CASTQGAHTEAFF. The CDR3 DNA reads TGTGCCAGCACTCAGGGGGCGCACACTGAAGCTTTCTTT.

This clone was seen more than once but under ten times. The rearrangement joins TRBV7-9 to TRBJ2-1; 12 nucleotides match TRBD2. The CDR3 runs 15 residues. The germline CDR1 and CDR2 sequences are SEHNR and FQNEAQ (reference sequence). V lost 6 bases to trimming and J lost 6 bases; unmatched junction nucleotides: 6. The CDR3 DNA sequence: TGTGCCAGCAGGAACCCGGGACTAGCGGGCAATGAGCAGTTCTTC. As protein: CASRNPGLAGNEQFF.